One and the same sample provided the 4 T cell receptor beta chains below, sequenced in a study of shared clonotypes between healthy human individuals. This table comes from immunoSEQ multiplex PCR, and its TCRdb copy is limited to in-frame clones, with some not included. The sample lists 850,000 to 1,200,000 clones; approximately 72% were seen once. Specimen: memory CD4+ T cells sorted from blood. The subset was: CD45RA-negative fraction. The receptors here all came from a man aged 18 to 35 in good health.

This clone was seen once. The chain employs TRBV7-3 and TRBJ2-3; maybe TRBD1 (6 bases). This CDR3 has 20 amino acids. Between the trimmed V and J ends, which lost 2 bases and 0 bases, there was a span of 24 bases. Germline values: CDR1 SGHTA, CDR2 FQGTGA. The CDR3 reads CASSLGVETGGKASTDTQYF. CDR3 nucleotides: TGTGCCAGCAGCTTAGGAGTGGAGACAGGTGGAAAAGCTAGCACAGATACGCAGTATTTT.

The rearrangement joins TRBV6-1 to TRBJ2-5, with 7 positions matching TRBD2. The CDR3 runs to 15 residues. With V trimmed by 6 bases and J by 4 bases, 11 bases remained unmatched. Looked up from germline, CDR1 is MNHNS and CDR2 is SASEGT. CDR3 region: CASSWAGDRAETQYF. The DNA of the CDR3 is TGTGCCAGCAGCTGGGCGGGAGATCGGGCAGAGACCCAGTACTTC.

This clone turned up a few times. V and J are TRBV6-5 and TRBJ1-2; tentative D call: TRBD1 (6 bases). The CDR3 loop spans 15 amino acids. Trimming cost V 8 bases and J 0 bases, with 16 bases left between them. Per the germline V gene, CDR1 is MNHEY and CDR2 is SVGAGI. The CDR3 coding sequence is TGTGCCAGCGGCCGCGGGGGGCTTTCTAACTATGGCTACACCTTC. Translating it yields CASGRGGLSNYGYTF.

Here the CDR3 DNA reads TGTGCCAGCAGTGAAACTCTATACCCTAACAGGGACAATCAGCCCCAGCATTTT. It codes for CASSETLYPNRDNQPQHF. J is TRBJ1-5 and V is TRBV6-1; D perhaps matches TRBD1 (6 bases). Trimming took off 2 bases at V and 3 bases at J, with 20 bases between the two ends. CDR1 is MNHNS and CDR2 is SASEGT in the germline V gene. This CDR3 has 18 residues.